A single sample gave rise to the 29 T cell receptor beta chains below, sequenced in a study of post-analysis software for immune sequencing data (dated by TCRdb to the mid-2010s). The library was obtained by PCR. Sequencing instrument: Illumina HiSeq 2500. To reduce PCR and sequencing biases, unique molecular identifiers were incorporated into the TCR beta cDNA libraries. In TCRdb, the public reads were trimmed at Q25 with fastp and aligned with MiXCR, with productive beta chains retained. Each entry merges the rows of one CDR3 protein and shows their most common DNA and genes. In all, the sample holds about 200,000 distinct CDR3 sequences, and about 30% of those were seen once. Roughly 3.4% of the sample belongs to the ten largest clones. Their antigens are not known. The study at large found these results: Four to six TRBV segments, including TRBV5-6, TRBV5-1 and TRBV20-1, were significantly more frequent in patients than controls.

Sequenced material: blood. Every receptor here comes from a girl aged 2 to 17 with multiple sclerosis.

This clonotype was seen just once. This chain connects TRBV5-1 to TRBJ1-4, with D perhaps matching TRBD1 (5 bases). V was clipped by 4 bases and J by 4 bases, with 14 bases between them. The germline CDR1 and CDR2 sequences are SGHRS and YFSETQ. The CDR3 contains 15 residues. DNA for the CDR3: TGCGCCAGCAGCGGGGGACGGATCTATAATGAAAAACTGTTTTTT. Translated: CASSGGRIYNEKLFF.

This clonotype was counted a few times. The CDR3 DNA reads TGCGCCAGTAGGACAGCGAACACCGGGGAGCTGTTTTTT. As protein: CASRTANTGELFF. The genes are TRBV10-1 and TRBJ2-2; a weak D match, TRBD1 (6 bases). Trimming removed 9 bases at V and 0 bases at J, with 8 bases between. Germline V gene sequence: CDR1 WNHNN, CDR2 SYGVQD (reference sequence). The CDR3 is 13 amino acids.

The genes are TRBV7-8 and TRBJ1-5; unclear D gene. CDR3 length: 16 amino acids. V was trimmed by 5 bases and J by 4 bases, leaving 18 bases between them. Germline loops: CDR1 SGHVS, CDR2 FQNEAQ. The CDR3 bases are TGTGCCAGCAGCCGATTTTTATCGGCGGAAAATCAGCCCCAGCATTTT. It specifies CASSRFLSAENQPQHF.

The sample holds a few counts of this clonotype. This sequence joins TRBV19 and TRBJ2-1; D perhaps matches TRBD1 (5 bases). The CDR3 length is 14 residues. V lost 6 bases to trimming and J lost 3 bases, with 12 bases between them. Germline V gene data show CDR1 as LNHDA and CDR2 as SQIVND (reference sequence). CDR3 residues: CASRSGYGYNEQFF. The CDR3 DNA is TGTGCCAGTAGATCAGGGTATGGCTACAATGAGCAGTTCTTC.

Ten or more counts support this clonotype. The genes are TRBV5-5 and TRBJ2-1; D call uncertain. V lost 4 bases, J lost 6 bases, and 11 bases lay in between. The CDR3 is made up of 13 amino acids. CDR1 is SGHKS, CDR2 YYEKEE, per germline (reference sequence). This CDR3 reads CASSPPRSNEQFF. The CDR3 coding sequence is TGTGCCAGCAGCCCCCCGCGGTCCAATGAGCAGTTCTTC.

As concerns this clonotype: Since a much larger clone is just one base distant, this may be a read error. The rearrangement joins TRBV29-1 to TRBJ2-1; no clear D gene. Germline V gene sequence: CDR1 SQVTM, CDR2 ANQGSEA. The CDR3 totals 10 residues. Trimming took off 6 bases at V and 10 bases at J, with 10 bases between the two ends. Written as DNA, the CDR3 is TGCAGCGTGACCCGAGCGGAGCAGTTCTTC. Translated: CSVTRAEQFF.

V is TRBV12-3 or TRBV12-4 and J is TRBJ1-1; the match to TRBD1 covers 8 bases. J was trimmed by 1 base and V by 4 bases; bases with no gene match: 5. The CDR3 has 15 amino acids. CDR3 sequence: CASSSRDRWNTEAFF. CDR3 sequence (DNA): TGTGCCAGCAGTTCACGGGACAGGTGGAACACTGAAGCTTTCTTT.

About this clonotype: An end of the junction does not agree with germline; a read error may underlie this. The chain links TRBV7-9 to TRBJ2-3; D is unresolved. This CDR3 is built from 12 residues. The germline V gene has CDR1 SEHNR and CDR2 FQNEAQ (reference sequence). For the CDR3, the DNA is TGTGCCAACAGCTTAACCACAGATACGCAGTATTTT. Its protein is CANSLTTDTQYF.

The J gene is TRBJ2-1, the V gene TRBV14; 11 bases fit TRBD1. Germline-derived CDR1 and CDR2 are SGHDN and FVKESK. The CDR3 length is 16 residues. The trim removed 1 base at V and 9 bases at J, leaving 8 bases unmatched. DNA of the CDR3: TGTGCCAGCAGCCAAGGCTGGACAGGGGGCTGGAGTGAGCAGTTCTTC. Its translation: CASSQGWTGGWSEQFF.

There are a few counts of this clonotype. This chain links TRBV6-1 with TRBJ1-1; the D gene is possibly TRBD1 (6 bases). The CDR3 extends over 14 amino acids. Deletions cut 5 bases from V and 5 bases from J, with 15 bases between. Germline V gene data show CDR1 as MNHNS and CDR2 as SASEGT. In DNA form, the CDR3 reads TGTGCCAGCAGTTGGACAGTTTTCACGACTGAAGCTTTCTTT. Protein sequence: CASSWTVFTTEAFF.

The chain is built from TRBV30 and TRBJ1-6; D is uncertain. This CDR3 has 15 amino acids. CDR1 GTSNPN and CDR2 SVGIG come from the germline V gene (reference sequence). V dropped 4 bases and J dropped 9 bases, with 19 bases sitting between them. CDR3: CAWTPSFPGRSPLHF. The CDR3 DNA reads as TGTGCCTGGACCCCCTCGTTCCCCGGGCGTTCACCCCTCCACTTT. Full variable domain (rest looked up from reference TRBV30 and TRBJ1-6): SQTIHQWPATLVQPVGSPLSLECTVEGTSNPNLYWYRQAAGRGLQLLFYSVGIGQISSEVPQNLSASRPQDRQFILSSKKLLLSDSGFYLCAWTPSFPGRSPLHFGNGTRLTVT.

To note about this clonotype: A read error may produce the germline difference seen at one junction end. The chain links TRBV6-5 to TRBJ2-4; D is unclear. CDR1 and CDR2 (germline): MNHEY, SVGAGI. The length of the CDR3 is 16 residues. In nucleotides, the CDR3 is TGTGCTAGCAGTCAAAGGCTACAGTCTGTCAAAAACATTCAGTACTTC. Translated, it gives CASSQRLQSVKNIQYF.

In DNA, the CDR3 is TGTGCCAGCAGGACAGGGGAGTTTGCGTACAATCAGCCCCAGCATTTT. Encoded protein: CASRTGEFAYNQPQHF. The chain has TRBV28 and TRBJ1-5; 8 nucleotides line up with TRBD1. Looked up from germline, CDR1 is MDHEN and CDR2 is SYDVKM. Unmatched junction bases numbered 10, after V lost 6 bases and J lost 3 bases. The CDR3 spans 16 residues.

J is TRBJ2-2 and V is TRBV28; D may match TRBD1 or TRBD2 (6 bases each). This CDR3 contains 14 residues. The germline gives CDR1 MDHEN, CDR2 SYDVKM. V lost 5 bases, J lost 5 bases, and 12 bases lay in between. The CDR3 DNA is TGTGCCAGCAGTGGACGGAGGGGGACCGGGGAGCTGTTTTTT. This gives the protein CASSGRRGTGELFF. The full variable domain, rest sourced from reference TRBV28 and TRBJ2-2, is DVKVTQSSRYLVKRTGEKVFLECVQDMDHENMFWYRQDPGLGLRLIYFSYDVKMKEKGDIPEGYSVSREKKERFSLILESASTNQTSMYLCASSGRRGTGELFFGEGSRLTVL.

Comments on this clonotype: This may arise from a read error, as a much more abundant clone is one base away. This chain connects TRBV30 to TRBJ2-7; 7 nucleotides match TRBD2. The CDR3 sequence is 13 residues long. With V trimmed by 6 bases and J by 3 bases, 8 bases remained unmatched. Germline-derived CDR1 and CDR2 are GTSNPN and SVGIG (reference sequence). The CDR3 here is CACSGTNRYEQYF. The CDR3 DNA reads TGTGCCTGTTCCGGGACTAACCGCTACGAGCAGTACTTC.

The rearrangement joins TRBV29-1 to TRBJ1-1; 7 bases are a match to TRBD1. CDR3 length equals 14 residues. Looked up from germline, CDR1 is SQVTM and CDR2 is ANQGSEA. Trimming took 2 bases from V and 1 from J; bases not matched to a gene: 4. CDR3 nucleotides: TGCAGCGTTGAACCGGGACAGAAGAACACTGAAGCTTTCTTT. Translating it yields CSVEPGQKNTEAFF.

This clonotype came up many times. This sequence joins TRBV18 and TRBJ2-7; D is ambiguous. The CDR3 sequence is 15 residues long. Germline CDR1 and CDR2: KGHSH and LQKENI. V lost 2 bases and J lost 0, with 11 bases in between. CDR3 region: CASSPGIGNSYEQYF. CDR3 nucleotide sequence: TGTGCCAGCTCACCAGGAATAGGCAACTCCTACGAGCAGTACTTC.

The chain recombines TRBV20-1 with TRBJ2-5; 7 bases are a match to TRBD2. Unmatched junction bases numbered 11, after V lost 1 base and J lost 9 bases. This CDR3 region has 14 residues. CDR1 DFQATT and CDR2 SNEGSKA come from the germline V gene (reference sequence). The DNA for the CDR3 is TGCAGTGCTAGAGTAGGGAGGGCCCGTACCGCCCAGTACTTC. Protein sequence: CSARVGRARTAQYF.

This clonotype has ten or more counts. The chain joins TRBV3-1 to TRBJ2-7, with 10 bases lining up with TRBD2. The CDR3 contains 17 residues. Germline V CDR1 and CDR2: LGHDT, YNNKEL (reference sequence). V lost 0 bases, J lost 2 bases, and 7 bases stayed unmatched. In nucleotides, the CDR3 is TGTGCCAGCAGCCAAGATCAATGGACTAGCGGCGCCTACGAGCAGTACTTC. The encoded protein is CASSQDQWTSGAYEQYF.

The table lists this clonotype with a few counts. This sequence joins TRBV14 and TRBJ1-6; D may be TRBD1 (5 bases). The CDR3 totals 18 residues. Germline lookup yields CDR1 SGHDN and CDR2 FVKESK. V was pared by 3 bases and J by 0 bases, with 15 bases between. CDR3 coding DNA: TGTGCCAGCAGCCAGACGGGCGGGGCGAGCTCCTATAATTCACCCCTCCACTTT. It encodes CASSQTGGASSYNSPLHF.

This clonotype showed up just a few times. The rearrangement uses TRBV5-1 and TRBJ1-1, with 7 bases lining up with TRBD1. Germline V CDR1 and CDR2: SGHRS, YFSETQ. CDR3 length: 16 residues. V lost 1 base to trimming and J lost 5 bases; unmatched junction nucleotides: 11. CDR3 nucleotide sequence: TGCGCCAGCAGCTTGATTCCCCCGGAACAGGGGACTGAAGCTTTCTTT. It encodes CASSLIPPEQGTEAFF.

This clonotype was picked up many times. This chain connects TRBV28 to TRBJ2-5; no clear D gene. CDR1 is MDHEN and CDR2 is SYDVKM in the germline V gene. Trimming cost V 6 bases and J 0 bases, with 14 bases left between them. The CDR3 spans 15 residues. CDR3 amino acids: CASSFPRPYQETQYF. In DNA form, the CDR3 reads TGTGCCAGCAGCTTCCCCCGACCGTACCAAGAGACCCAGTACTTC.

This clonotype was seen more than once but under ten times. The chain is built from TRBV6-5 and TRBJ2-2; TRBD2 agrees at 10 bases. V was pared by 7 bases and J by 4 bases, with 3 bases of the junction left unmatched. Germline values: CDR1 MNHEY, CDR2 SVGAGI. The CDR3 spans 14 residues. CDR3 nucleotide sequence: TGTGCCAGCATTAGCGGGGGGTTCACCGGGGAGCTGTTTTTT. It translates to CASISGGFTGELFF.

As to this clonotype: Germline and junction disagree at one end, which may indicate a read error. The genes are TRBV6-1 and TRBJ2-4; 12 bases are shared with TRBD2. This CDR3 has 14 amino acids. Germline values: CDR1 MNHNS, CDR2 SASEGT. CDR3 coding DNA: TGTGCCAGCAGTGGGACTAGCGGGGAAAACGTTCAGTACTTC. The encoded protein is CASSGTSGENVQYF.

The count of this clonotype is one. The chain is built from TRBV5-1 and TRBJ1-2; D is perhaps TRBD1 (6 bases). CDR3 length equals 14 residues. V gave up 3 bases and J gave up 10 bases, with 19 bases separating them. The germline V gene encodes CDR1 SGHRS and CDR2 YFSETQ. This CDR3 reads CASSSTGPSNLYTF. In nucleotides, the CDR3 is TGCGCCAGCAGCTCCACAGGGCCCTCAAACCTCTACACCTTC.

This clonotype occurred a few times. This chain links TRBV28 with TRBJ1-1; D is uncertain. The V end lost 6 bases, the J end lost 7 bases, and 18 bases lay between the germline ends. The CDR3 loop spans 14 amino acids. The germline gives CDR1 MDHEN, CDR2 SYDVKM. Written as DNA, the CDR3 is TGTGCCAGCAGCCTCTTTCGGCGGAATGGTGAAGCTTTCTTT. Translating it yields CASSLFRRNGEAFF. Full variable domain (missing parts from reference TRBV28 and TRBJ1-1): DVKVTQSSRYLVKRTGEKVFLECVQDMDHENMFWYRQDPGLGLRLIYFSYDVKMKEKGDIPEGYSVSREKKERFSLILESASTNQTSMYLCASSLFRRNGEAFFGQGTRLTVV.

This clonotype was counted a few times. The chain carries TRBV6-1 and TRBJ1-5, with TRBD1 matching 7 bases. Germline CDR1 is MNHNS and CDR2 is SASEGT. The CDR3 has 13 residues. Trimming took 5 bases from V and 5 from J; bases not matched to a gene: 3. CDR3 protein: CASSFTGDQPQHF. In nucleotides, the CDR3 is TGTGCCAGCAGTTTCACAGGGGATCAGCCCCAGCATTTT.

This clonotype was seen repeatedly, ten times or more. The chain links TRBV5-1 to TRBJ2-3, with no clear D. The CDR3 runs 13 residues. V lost 0 bases and J 6 bases, leaving 8 bases between the germline ends. Germline V CDR1 and CDR2: SGHRS, YFSETQ. The CDR3 spells CASSLANPDTQYF. The CDR3, as DNA: TGCGCCAGCAGCTTGGCCAACCCGGATACGCAGTATTTT.

The chain uses TRBV10-2 and TRBJ2-2; D is uncertain. V shed 3 bases and J shed 4 bases, with 3 bases lying between them. Looked up from germline, CDR1 is WSHSY and CDR2 is SAAADI. This CDR3 has 12 residues. The CDR3 loop is CASSEGTGELFF. The CDR3 nucleotides are TGCGCCAGCAGTGAAGGCACCGGGGAGCTGTTTTTT.